This TCR beta chain was identified during a study of cytomegalovirus exposure and HLA in healthy donors. Study conclusions and caveats: Judged likely to be a sequencing artifact was a cluster of highly shared sequence variants. In a later analysis, at a false discovery rate of 0.05, about 16,000 TCR beta sequences matched HLA alleles. CMV antigen specificity of three CMV-associated chains was confirmed in vitro. Both high specificity and high sensitivity reportedly marked the classifier's diagnosis of cytomegalovirus status.

PCR primers comprised 60 Vbeta and 13 Jbeta primers. Sequencing was performed with immunoSEQ multiplex PCR; in TCRdb, only in-frame clones are kept and a portion is missing. This sample has about 100,000 clones, with 60% to 80% found just once. A few counts support this clone. The antigen is not known. V lost 5 bases and J lost 6, with 9 bases in between. The CDR3 runs to 11 residues. Germline-derived CDR1 and CDR2 are SGHDT and YYEEEE. The receptor was derived from a woman in her sixties in good health and CMV-seropositive. V is TRBV5-6 and J is TRBJ2-7; D unclear. Source material: PBMCs. In DNA form, the CDR3 reads TGTGCCAGCAGTTCCCTCCGCGAGCAGTACTTC. It encodes CASSSLREQYF.